This T cell receptor beta chain was sequenced during a study of PD-1 blockade in mismatch repair-deficient tumors. V was trimmed by 3 bases and J by 2 bases, leaving 11 bases between them. Per germline, CDR1 GTSNPN and CDR2 SVGIG (reference sequence). This CDR3 is built from 13 residues. Measured with immunoSEQ multiplex PCR; TCRdb has only the in-frame clones, and not every one. The repertoire holds more than 13,000 clones, 85% to 90% seen once, with about 10% in the top ten. Time point reported: identical approximately nine-day culture without peptide (control). An identically run culture lacking peptide was the fold-change baseline. On this clone: Its antigen is unknown.

The chain combines TRBV30 with TRBJ2-7; D gene ambiguous. The input for sequencing was cells cultured in vitro, taken from a patient treated with pembrolizumab. This clonotype originated in an adult with mismatch repair-deficient cancer. CDR3: CAWRDGITYEQYF. Here the CDR3 DNA reads TGTGCCTGGAGAGACGGTATAACCTACGAGCAGTACTTC. Full variable domain (remainder filled in from reference TRBV30 and TRBJ2-7): SQTIHQWPATLVQPVGSPLSLECTVEGTSNPNLYWYRQAAGRGLQLLFYSVGIGQISSEVPQNLSASRPQDRQFILSSKKLLLSDSGFYLCAWRDGITYEQYFGPGTRLTVT.